This entry concerns a single TCR beta chain. What it binds is unknown. Blood draws occurred at baseline, cycle 4 day 1, and cycle 7 day 1. Libraries were prepared by immunoSEQ multiplex PCR; TCRdb keeps only in-frame clonotypes and omits some of them. The sample lists 25,000 to 35,000 clones; roughly 83% were seen once. V was clipped by 3 bases and J by 1 base, with 7 bases between them. The CDR3 sequence is 13 residues long. Germline CDR1 is SGHDT and CDR2 is YYEEEE. The source of the sample is a study of OX40 agonist ivuxolimab in advanced cancers. Study at large: Three patients responded partially, comprising one with hepatocellular carcinoma and two with cutaneous melanoma. Whole-study results and caveats: Researchers did not establish what antigens the expanded peripheral T cells target.

The sequence was obtained from an adult with an advanced solid tumor such as melanoma, head and neck, liver or kidney cancer. The sequenced sample was CD4+ or CD8+ T cells sorted from blood, obtained in a trial of the OX40 agonist ivuxolimab. This chain joins TRBV5-6 and TRBJ1-1, with D perhaps TRBD1 (6 bases). The CDR3 reads CASSWDTNTEAFF. The CDR3 nucleotides are TGTGCCAGCAGCTGGGACACGAACACTGAAGCTTTCTTT.